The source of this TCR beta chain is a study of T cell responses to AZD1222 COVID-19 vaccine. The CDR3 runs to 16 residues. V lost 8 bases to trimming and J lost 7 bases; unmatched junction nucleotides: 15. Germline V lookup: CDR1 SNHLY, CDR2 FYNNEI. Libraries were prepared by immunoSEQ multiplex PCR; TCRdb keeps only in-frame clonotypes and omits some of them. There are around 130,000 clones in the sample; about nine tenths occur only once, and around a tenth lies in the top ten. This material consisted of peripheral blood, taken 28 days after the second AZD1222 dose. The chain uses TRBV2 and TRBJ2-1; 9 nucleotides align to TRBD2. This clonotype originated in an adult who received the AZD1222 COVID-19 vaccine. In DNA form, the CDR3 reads TGTGCCAGCCTCCTGCCGGGGCGGGGGGGCCGGAATGAGCAGTTCTTC. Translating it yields CASLLPGRGGRNEQFF.